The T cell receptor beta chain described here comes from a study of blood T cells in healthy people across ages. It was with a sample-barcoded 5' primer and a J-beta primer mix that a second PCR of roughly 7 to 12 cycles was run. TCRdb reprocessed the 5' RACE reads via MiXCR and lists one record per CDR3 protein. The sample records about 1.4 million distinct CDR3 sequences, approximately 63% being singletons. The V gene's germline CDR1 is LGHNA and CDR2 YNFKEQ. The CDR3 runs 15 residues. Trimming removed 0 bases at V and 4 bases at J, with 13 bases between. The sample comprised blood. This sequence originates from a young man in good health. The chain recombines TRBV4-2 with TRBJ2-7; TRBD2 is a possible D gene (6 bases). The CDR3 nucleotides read TGTGCCAGCAGCCAAGATTGGCCCGGGACTTACGAGCAGTACTTC. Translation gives CASSQDWPGTYEQYF.